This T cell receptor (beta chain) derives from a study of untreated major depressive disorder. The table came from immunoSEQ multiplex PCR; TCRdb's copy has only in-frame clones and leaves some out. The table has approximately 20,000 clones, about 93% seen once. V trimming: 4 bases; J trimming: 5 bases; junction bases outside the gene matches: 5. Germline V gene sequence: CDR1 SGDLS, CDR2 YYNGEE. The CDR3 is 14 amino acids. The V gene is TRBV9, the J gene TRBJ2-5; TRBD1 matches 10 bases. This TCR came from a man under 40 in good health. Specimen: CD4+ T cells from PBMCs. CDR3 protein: CASSQGQGRETQYF. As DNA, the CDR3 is TGTGCCAGCAGCCAGGGACAGGGGAGGGAGACCCAGTACTTC.